Presented here are 21 T cell receptor beta chains from one specimen sequenced in a study of cytomegalovirus exposure and HLA in healthy donors. PCR used 60 Vbeta primers and 13 Jbeta primers. The repertoire was sequenced with immunoSEQ multiplex PCR; TCRdb's copy has only in-frame clones and lacks some. The top ten hold about 2.1% of the sample, which has about 100,000 clones, approximately 75% seen once. Sequences were obtained from PBMCs. The source of these receptors is a woman in her thirties or forties in good health and CMV-seronegative.

CDR3 loop: CASSIGDILYNEQFF. The CDR3 DNA reads TGTGCCAGTAGTATAGGCGACATTCTTTACAATGAGCAGTTCTTC. The chain carries TRBV19 and TRBJ2-1; the D is unclear. With 1 base removed from V and 4 bases from J, the gap between germline ends came to 11 bases. CDR1 LNHDA and CDR2 SQIVND come from the germline V gene (reference sequence). The CDR3 is 15 amino acids. Full variable domain (remainder filled in from reference TRBV19 and TRBJ2-1): DGGITQSPKYLFRKEGQNVTLSCEQNLNHDAMYWYRQDPGQGLRLIYYSQIVNDFQKGDIAEGYSVSREKKESFPLTVTSAQKNPTAFYLCASSIGDILYNEQFFGPGTRLTVL.

With regard to this clone: A read error may produce the germline difference seen at one junction end. The chain combines TRBV6-4 with TRBJ2-5; the match to TRBD2 covers 9 bases. Germline CDR1 reads MRHNA; CDR2 reads SNTAGT. CDR3 size: 16 residues. Here the CDR3 DNA reads TGTGCCAGCAGTCCCTCGGCGGGGGGGCCTCAAGAGGCCCAGTACTTC. Encoded protein: CASSPSAGGPQEAQYF.

V usage is TRBV19 and J usage is TRBJ2-2, with 7 bases that match TRBD1. V lost 11 bases, J lost 2 bases, and 8 bases stayed unmatched. Germline V lookup: CDR1 LNHDA, CDR2 SQIVND (reference sequence). The CDR3 is made up of 14 amino acids. The chain's CDR3 is CAVNRGKNTGELFF. For the CDR3, the DNA is TGTGCCGTCAACAGGGGTAAAAACACCGGGGAGCTGTTTTTT.

The V gene is TRBV9, the J gene TRBJ2-3, with 14 bases matching TRBD2. With 6 bases clipped from V and 4 bases from J, the junction kept 7 bases outside the gene matches. Germline V gene data show CDR1 as SGDLS and CDR2 as YYNGEE. The CDR3 length is 16 residues. For the CDR3, the DNA is TGTGCCAGCAACACCGGGACTAGCGGGAGTTCAGATACGCAGTATTTT. The encoded protein is CASNTGTSGSSDTQYF.

This rearrangement joins TRBV19 to TRBJ1-4; no clear D. CDR3 size: 11 residues. V lost 7 bases to trimming and J lost 5 bases, with 5 bases between them. CDR1 LNHDA and CDR2 SQIVND come from the germline V gene (reference sequence). The DNA of the CDR3 is TGTGCCAGTAACTCGAATGAAAAACTGTTTTTT. Residues: CASNSNEKLFF.

The chain's CDR3 is CASSGAPGLAGGMARTDTQYF. The CDR3 nucleotides read TGCGCCAGCAGTGGTGCACCGGGACTAGCGGGAGGGATGGCCCGCACAGATACGCAGTATTTT. The chain has TRBV10-2 and TRBJ2-3; 16 nucleotides align to TRBD2. Germline V gene data show CDR1 as WSHSY and CDR2 as SAAADI. The CDR3 is made up of 21 amino acids. The V and J ends lost 4 bases and 1 base, in that order; junction bases with no gene match: 14.

The chain couples TRBV10-3 to TRBJ2-7; 10 bases are shared with TRBD1. V lost 2 bases, J lost 9 bases, and 10 bases stayed unmatched. CDR3 length: 15 amino acids. CDR1 is ENHRY and CDR2 is SYGVKD in the germline V gene. The DNA for the CDR3 is TGTGCCATCAGTGAGCCGGGGACAGGGGTCGAAGGGCAGTACTTC. Its translation is CAISEPGTGVEGQYF.

This rearrangement joins TRBV18 to TRBJ2-7; D is unresolved. This CDR3 comprises 11 residues. With 4 bases removed from V and 6 bases from J, the gap between germline ends came to 7 bases. CDR1 and CDR2 from the germline V gene are KGHSH and LQKENI. CDR3: CASSLAAEQYF. Here the CDR3 DNA reads TGTGCCAGCTCACTGGCTGCCGAGCAGTACTTC.

V usage is TRBV19 and J usage is TRBJ2-5, with D maybe TRBD1 (6 bases). There are 15 residues in the CDR3. Trimming took off 3 bases at V and 5 bases at J, with 16 bases between the two ends. Germline values: CDR1 LNHDA, CDR2 SQIVND (reference sequence). CDR3 loop: CASSIGSGVGETQYF. CDR3 DNA: TGTGCCAGTAGTATTGGGTCAGGGGTGGGGGAGACCCAGTACTTC.

The chain is built from TRBV25-1 and TRBJ2-5, with TRBD2 matching over 11 bases. Germline trimming cut 6 bases from V and 4 bases from J; bases unmatched to any gene: 7. CDR3 length: 15 amino acids. CDR1 MGHDK and CDR2 SYGVNS come from the germline V gene. The CDR3 protein is CASSLGLAGIETQYF. The CDR3 nucleotides are TGTGCCAGCAGCCTTGGACTAGCGGGCATAGAGACCCAGTACTTC.

The chain employs TRBV10-2 and TRBJ2-5; 8 bases match TRBD1. Trimming cost V 8 bases and J 5 bases; bases outside gene matches: 13. Germline CDR1 WSHSY, CDR2 SAAADI. The CDR3 covers 15 residues. CDR3: CASSSSLDRAETQYF. Here the CDR3 DNA reads TGCGCCAGCTCGTCGTCCCTGGACAGGGCGGAGACCCAGTACTTC.

This clone occurred once. The chain uses TRBV9 and TRBJ1-5, with a weak D call TRBD1 (5 bases). Germline-derived CDR1 and CDR2 are SGDLS and YYNGEE. The CDR3 loop spans 15 amino acids. V lost 3 bases to trimming and J lost 3 bases, with 13 bases between them. In nucleotides, the CDR3 is TGTGCCAGCAGCGCGGGGGGTTTGGCCAATCAGCCCCAGCATTTT. Its protein product is CASSAGGLANQPQHF.

On this clone: Germline is not matched at one junction end, which may reflect a read error. This sequence joins TRBV20-1 and TRBJ2-3; 9 bases are shared with TRBD2. CDR3 length: 11 amino acids. Germline-derived CDR1 and CDR2 are DFQATT and SNEGSKA (reference sequence). The CDR3 here is CSARSGGLEHF. The CDR3 coding sequence is TGCAGTGCTCGTAGCGGGGGTCTCGAACATTTT.

This sequence joins TRBV5-4 and TRBJ1-5, with D perhaps matching TRBD1 (6 bases). Trimming removed 4 bases at V and 1 base at J, with 12 bases between. The CDR3 sequence is 15 residues long. Germline CDR1 SGHNT, CDR2 YYREEE (reference sequence). The CDR3 protein is CASSQVDRSNQPQHF. CDR3 nucleotide sequence: TGTGCCAGCAGCCAAGTGGACAGAAGCAATCAGCCCCAGCATTTT.

V usage is TRBV27 and J usage is TRBJ2-7; TRBD2 agrees at 12 bases. The V gene end was trimmed by 6 bases and the J gene end by 2 bases; junction bases not matched to a gene: 11. Germline-derived CDR1 and CDR2 are MNHEY and SMNVEV (reference sequence). The CDR3 length is 17 residues. The CDR3 nucleotides read TGTGCCAGCAGGCGCTCGGGACTAGCGGGCGATACCTACGAGCAGTACTTC. This gives the protein CASRRSGLAGDTYEQYF.

The CDR3 spells CASSSPGQGLSSPLHF. In nucleotides, the CDR3 is TGTGCCAGCAGTTCGCCGGGACAGGGTCTTAGTTCACCCCTCCACTTT. The V and J genes are TRBV6-5 and TRBJ1-6; 9 nucleotides line up with TRBD1. The CDR3 has 16 residues. V trimming: 4 bases; J trimming: 9 bases; junction bases outside the gene matches: 10. CDR1 and CDR2 (germline): MNHEY, SVGAGI.

This clone appeared a few times. V gene TRBV27 combines with J gene TRBJ1-4, with 7 bases matching TRBD1. CDR3 size: 12 residues. With 8 bases clipped from V and 4 bases from J, the junction kept 1 base outside the gene matches. Germline CDR1 MNHEY, CDR2 SMNVEV (reference sequence). The CDR3 is CASGTDNEKLFF. The CDR3 DNA is TGTGCCAGCGGGACAGATAATGAAAAACTGTTTTTT.

The chain recombines TRBV28 with TRBJ2-5; D gene unclear. Trimming cost V 6 bases and J 11 bases, with 19 bases left between them. Germline loops: CDR1 MDHEN, CDR2 SYDVKM. This CDR3 spans 13 amino acids. The CDR3 DNA is TGTGCCAGCAGCCTCCCCGGCCGGAGAGAGCAGTACTTC. It yields the protein CASSLPGRREQYF. The full variable domain, with the rest looked up from reference TRBV28 and TRBJ2-5, is DVKVTQSSRYLVKRTGEKVFLECVQDMDHENMFWYRQDPGLGLRLIYFSYDVKMKEKGDIPEGYSVSREKKERFSLILESASTNQTSMYLCASSLPGRREQYFGPGTRLLVL.

J is TRBJ2-7 and V is TRBV5-1; 12 positions agree with TRBD2. Germline-derived CDR1 and CDR2 are SGHRS and YFSETQ. J was trimmed by 1 base and V by 0 bases; bases with no gene match: 2. The CDR3 sequence is 16 residues long. For the CDR3, the DNA is TGCGCCAGCAGCTTGGGGACTAGCGGGATATCCTACGAGCAGTACTTC. Residues: CASSLGTSGISYEQYF.

The J gene is TRBJ2-7, the V gene TRBV2, with D tentatively TRBD1 (5 bases). Trimming took off 7 bases at V and 0 bases at J, with 19 bases between the two ends. Germline V gene lookup returns CDR1 SNHLY and CDR2 FYNNEI. CDR3 length: 16 amino acids. DNA for the CDR3: TGTGCCAGCATTCCTAAGTTCTCAGGGAACTCCTACGAGCAGTACTTC. It translates to CASIPKFSGNSYEQYF.

This clone was seen a single time. The J gene is TRBJ2-5, the V gene TRBV11-3; 7 nucleotides match TRBD1. V dropped 5 bases and J dropped 3; count of bases not matched to a gene: 9. Germline assignment: CDR1 SGHNT and CDR2 YENEEA. This CDR3 has 15 residues. The DNA of the CDR3 is TGTGCCAGCAGCCGAGCCGGACAGGCAGAAGAGACCCAGTACTTC. Encoded protein: CASSRAGQAEETQYF.